The 24 T cell receptor beta chains given below trace back to one sample, sequenced in a study of CD8+ T cells in alopecia areata. Reverse transcription of extracted RNA yielded cDNA, which provided the sequencing template. Sequencing used immunoSEQ multiplex PCR; TCRdb keeps in-frame clones, though not all of them. The table shows about 200,000 clones, with approximately 52% occurring only once. The sample was CD4+ T cells sorted from blood, taken at week 0. These receptors originate from a human donor with alopecia areata.

The chain uses TRBV7-6 and TRBJ2-1; D is unresolved. The CDR3 runs 16 residues. Germline-derived CDR1 and CDR2 are SGHVS and FNYEAQ. V was cut by 5 bases and J by 2 bases, with 16 bases left in between. CDR3 sequence (DNA): TGTGCCAGCAGCCTCGGACCGATTACAACCTACAATGAGCAGTTCTTC. Encoded protein: CASSLGPITTYNEQFF.

This chain joins TRBV7-6 and TRBJ2-3; D might be TRBD1 (6 bases). Germline CDR1 reads SGHVS; CDR2 reads FNYEAQ. V dropped 5 bases and J dropped 5 bases, with 20 bases sitting between them. The CDR3 has 16 amino acids. As DNA, the CDR3 is TGTGCCAGCAGCAAATGGGGCGGTGCAGGGGAAGATACGCAGTATTTT. Translating gives CASSKWGGAGEDTQYF.

This clone appeared a few times. This chain's CDR3 is CASSLTSVLNSPLHF. CDR3 nucleotide sequence: TGTGCCAGCAGCTTGACGTCCGTTCTAAATTCACCCCTCCACTTT. The gene calls are TRBV5-4 and TRBJ1-6, with D uncertain. Germline CDR1 is SGHNT and CDR2 is YYREEE (reference sequence). Deletions cut 1 base from V and 7 bases from J, with 12 bases between. The length of the CDR3 is 15 residues. The variable domain in full, with the rest retrieved from reference TRBV5-4 and TRBJ1-6, is ETGVTQSPTHLIKTRGQQVTLRCSSQSGHNTVSWYQQALGQGPQFIFQYYREEENGRGNFPPRFSGLQFPNYSSELNVNALELDDSALYLCASSLTSVLNSPLHFGNGTRLTVT.

The V call is TRBV7-2, the J call TRBJ1-2; 8 positions match TRBD1. V dropped 3 bases and J dropped 6; count of bases not matched to a gene: 3. Per the germline V gene, CDR1 is SGHTA and CDR2 is FQGNSA. The CDR3 is made up of 13 amino acids. The CDR3 DNA follows: TGTGCCAGCAGCTTGAAGACAGGGGATGGCTACACCTTC. Amino acid sequence: CASSLKTGDGYTF.

In this sample, this clone turned up many times. The V gene is TRBV13, the J gene TRBJ1-1, with D possibly being TRBD1 (5 bases). Looked up from germline, CDR1 is PRHDT and CDR2 is FYEKMQ (reference sequence). The CDR3 contains 14 residues. V shed 6 bases and J shed 3 bases, with 14 bases lying between them. The CDR3 loop reads CASRRWGEDTEAFF. The CDR3 coding sequence is TGTGCCAGCAGGAGATGGGGGGAGGACACTGAAGCTTTCTTT.

This clone occurred a few times. This rearrangement joins TRBV18 to TRBJ1-6, with 9 bases lining up with TRBD1. There are 16 residues in the CDR3. From germline, CDR1 is KGHSH and CDR2 LQKENI. V lost 3 bases and J lost 5; bases outside the gene matches: 5. CDR3 amino acids: CASSPLQGADNSPLHF. The DNA of the CDR3 is TGTGCCAGCTCACCGCTACAGGGGGCGGATAATTCACCCCTCCACTTT.

The V gene is TRBV29-1, the J gene TRBJ2-7, with D perhaps assigned TRBD1 or TRBD2 (5 bases each). The V gene lost 6 bases and the J gene lost 2 bases, with 17 bases spanning the gap. The CDR3 length is 14 residues. Looked up from germline, CDR1 is SQVTM and CDR2 is ANQGSEA. For the CDR3, the DNA is TGCAGCGTAGCTCGCCGGGACCAAACCTACGAGCAGTACTTC. As protein: CSVARRDQTYEQYF.

V and J are TRBV30 and TRBJ1-1, with 11 bases identical to TRBD1. V lost 2 bases to trimming and J lost 10 bases; unmatched junction nucleotides: 9. CDR3 length: 14 residues. Germline loops: CDR1 GTSNPN, CDR2 SVGIG (reference sequence). The CDR3 nucleotides read TGTGCCTGGAGTCCTCGGACAGGGGGCTTGGCAGCTTTCTTT. This sequence encodes CAWSPRTGGLAAFF.

The sample holds one count of this clone. The rearrangement joins TRBV30 to TRBJ1-1; D not certain. Germline loops: CDR1 GTSNPN, CDR2 SVGIG (reference sequence). The V end was cut by 5 bases, the J end by 2 bases, with 12 bases between. CDR3 length: 13 residues. The CDR3 DNA reads as TGTGCCTGGCGAGCTCCTGTAAACACTGAAGCTTTCTTT. It encodes CAWRAPVNTEAFF.

The chain employs TRBV30 and TRBJ1-3, with no clear D. CDR1 is GTSNPN and CDR2 is SVGIG in the germline V gene (reference sequence). The CDR3 is 14 amino acids. CDR3 loop: CAAPRGADGNTIYF. CDR3 DNA: TGTGCGGCACCCCGCGGCGCAGACGGAAACACCATATATTTT.

V and J are TRBV4-2 and TRBJ1-1, with 7 bases identical to TRBD1. Germline-derived CDR1 and CDR2 are LGHNA and YNFKEQ. There are 14 residues in the CDR3. The ends lost 5 bases at V and 1 base at J; junction bases unmatched: 4. The CDR3 DNA is TGTGCCAGCAGCTCCAGACAGGGGAACACTGAAGCTTTCTTT. Protein sequence: CASSSRQGNTEAFF.

V usage is TRBV4-1 and J usage is TRBJ1-2; 9 bases match TRBD1. The germline V gene encodes CDR1 MGHRA and CDR2 YSYEKL. V lost 4 bases to trimming and J lost 7 bases; unmatched junction nucleotides: 16. This CDR3 has 17 amino acids. As DNA, the CDR3 is TGCGCCAGCAGCCCCTTTGAGGGGACAGGGCATCATGCTGGCTACACCTTC. Its translation is CASSPFEGTGHHAGYTF.

The chain joins TRBV30 to TRBJ2-5, with TRBD1 identical over 8 bases. This CDR3 has 14 amino acids. Germline V gives CDR1 GTSNPN, CDR2 SVGIG (reference sequence). The V gene end was trimmed by 1 base and the J gene end by 5 bases; junction bases not matched to a gene: 6. The CDR3 here is CAWSAGGAGETQYF. The CDR3 nucleotides are TGTGCCTGGAGTGCAGGGGGCGCTGGGGAGACCCAGTACTTC.

This CDR3 is CASSLGRGGNTIYF. In DNA form, the CDR3 reads TGTGCCAGCAGCTTGGGACGAGGTGGAAACACCATATATTTT. This chain uses TRBV5-6 with TRBJ1-3; the D is unclear. Trimming took 0 bases from V and 3 from J, leaving 7 bases between them. Germline V gene data show CDR1 as SGHDT and CDR2 as YYEEEE. The CDR3 length is 14 residues. Drawing the rest from reference TRBV5-6 and TRBJ1-3, the complete variable domain is DAGVTQSPTHLIKTRGQQVTLRCSPKSGHDTVSWYQQALGQGPQFIFQYYEEEERQRGNFPDRFSGHQFPNYSSELNVNALLLGDSALYLCASSLGRGGNTIYFGEGSWLTVV.

This clone appeared a few times. This chain joins TRBV29-1 and TRBJ2-7, with a tentative D call TRBD1 (6 bases). Germline V gives CDR1 SQVTM, CDR2 ANQGSEA. Trimming cost V 7 bases and J 6 bases, with 16 bases left between them. CDR3 size: 12 residues. CDR3 amino acids: CSATTGQSEQYF. CDR3 sequence (DNA): TGCAGCGCGACAACAGGACAGTCCGAGCAGTACTTC.

This clone was seen a handful of times. The chain links TRBV5-1 to TRBJ2-3; D remains unclear. Germline V CDR1 and CDR2: SGHRS, YFSETQ. This CDR3 has 13 amino acids. The V gene lost 0 bases and the J gene lost 4 bases, with 6 bases spanning the gap. The CDR3 reads CASSLAEADTQYF. The DNA for the CDR3 is TGCGCCAGCAGCTTGGCCGAAGCAGATACGCAGTATTTT. Combining the CDR3 with reference TRBV5-1 and TRBJ2-3 gives the whole variable domain KAGVTQTPRYLIKTRGQQVTLSCSPISGHRSVSWYQQTPGQGLQFLFEYFSETQRNKGNFPGRFSGRQFSNSRSEMNVSTLELGDSALYLCASSLAEADTQYFGPGTRLTVL.

This chain uses TRBV30 with TRBJ1-3; D is unresolved. Germline assignment: CDR1 GTSNPN and CDR2 SVGIG (reference sequence). V lost 3 bases, J lost 5 bases, and 14 bases lay in between. The CDR3 has 14 residues. As DNA, the CDR3 is TGTGCCTGGAGCCGCGGCAGCGCGAGAAACACCATATATTTT. Protein: CAWSRGSARNTIYF.

The chain links TRBV25-1 to TRBJ2-5; no reliable D call. This CDR3 is built from 11 residues. Germline assignment: CDR1 MGHDK and CDR2 SYGVNS. The V and J ends lost 4 bases and 1 base respectively, with 1 base between them. Here the CDR3 reads CASSGQETQYF. The CDR3 DNA follows: TGTGCCAGCAGTGGCCAAGAGACCCAGTACTTC.

This clone was observed a few times. The same CDR3 arises from other DNA sequences in this sample as well. The chain uses TRBV29-1 and TRBJ1-1; D not certain. The CDR3 covers 11 residues. Germline V gives CDR1 SQVTM, CDR2 ANQGSEA. The ends were cut back, 8 bases at V and 1 base at J, with 8 bases in the middle. The CDR3 region is CSSGRNTEAFF. The CDR3 coding sequence is TGCAGCTCTGGACGGAACACTGAAGCTTTCTTT.

The V gene is TRBV9, the J gene TRBJ1-2, with D possibly being TRBD1 (5 bases). This CDR3 contains 15 residues. V was shortened by 3 bases and J by 8 bases, with 20 bases between the two germline ends. Germline CDR1 is SGDLS and CDR2 is YYNGEE. The CDR3 loop reads CASSAAFGAFGGYTF. The DNA of the CDR3 is TGTGCCAGCAGCGCGGCCTTCGGGGCCTTCGGGGGCTACACCTTC.

About this clone itself: This sample includes further DNA sequences coding for the same CDR3. V gene TRBV6-5 combines with J gene TRBJ2-7, with TRBD1 identical over 9 bases. Unmatched junction bases numbered 2, after V lost 0 bases and J lost 2 bases. Germline CDR1 MNHEY, CDR2 SVGAGI. The CDR3 sequence is 15 residues long. CDR3 region: CASSYSGQGTYEQYF. The CDR3 DNA reads TGTGCCAGCAGTTACTCGGGACAGGGCACCTACGAGCAGTACTTC.

The genes are TRBV5-1 and TRBJ2-3; 11 bases are shared with TRBD2. The CDR3 has 17 residues. Trimming cost V 0 bases and J 4 bases; bases outside gene matches: 7. Germline CDR1 is SGHRS and CDR2 is YFSETQ. Here the CDR3 reads CASSLAWTSGPADTQYF. CDR3 sequence (DNA): TGCGCCAGCAGCTTGGCGTGGACTAGCGGGCCGGCAGATACGCAGTATTTT.

The table lists this clone with a few counts. V and J are TRBV4-1 and TRBJ2-1; 8 nucleotides align to TRBD1. V shed 3 bases and J 6 bases; nucleotides not matched to a gene: 13. Germline V gene lookup returns CDR1 MGHRA and CDR2 YSYEKL. This CDR3 has 17 amino acids. Written as DNA, the CDR3 is TGCGCCAGCAGCCAGGCCGGGACAGGAGGGGCCTTCAATGAGCAGTTCTTC. Translated: CASSQAGTGGAFNEQFF.

This clone was seen a few times. The chain links TRBV29-1 to TRBJ2-5; 10 bases are shared with TRBD1. Germline values: CDR1 SQVTM, CDR2 ANQGSEA. The CDR3 covers 14 residues. The trim removed 6 bases at V and 2 bases at J, leaving 6 bases unmatched. DNA of the CDR3: TGCAGCGTGGCGGACAGGGGGAGGCAAGAGACCCAGTACTTC. This sequence encodes CSVADRGRQETQYF.